The entry below describes one T cell receptor (beta chain). Its antigen is as yet unknown. The sample is drawn from a study of CXCR3-negative and CXCR3-positive naive CD8 T cells. The method, 5' RACE with UMI labels, was used to prepare the TRB cDNA libraries. From its re-call of the 5' RACE reads, TCRdb lists each CDR3 protein once, without DNA. The sample holds about 41,000 distinct CDR3 sequences. Per the germline V gene, CDR1 is SQVTM and CDR2 is ANQGSEA. The CDR3 runs to 13 residues. Study findings and constraints: With surface CD5 comparable between naive subsets, TCR strength was estimated using properties derived from the TRB CDR3.

The chain has TRBV29-1 and TRBJ2-2; the D gene TCRdb calls, TRBD1, cannot be checked with no DNA. This TCR derives from a human donor in good health. Some clones in this sample may be carry-over from other donors' samples. Input material: naive CXCR3- CD8+ T cells from blood. Subset meaning: CD45RO-CCR7+CD27+CD95- naive CD8+ T cells lacking CXCR3 (TNR3-). CDR3 residues: CSVTGGGTGELFF.